The next 15 T cell receptor beta chains were all read from a single sample in a study of blood T cell repertoires in COVID-19. Sequencing used immunoSEQ multiplex PCR; TCRdb keeps in-frame clones, though not all of them. Of about 290,000 clones in the sample, roughly nine tenths are singletons; the top ten hold about 1.7%. What was sequenced was PBMCs or T cells enriched from blood (not recorded which). These receptors all come from a woman between 40 and 55 years old who had recovered from COVID-19.

The chain couples TRBV19 to TRBJ2-3; 8 nucleotides align to TRBD1. The CDR3 has 14 residues. J lost 0 bases, V lost 8 bases, and 4 bases had no gene match. CDR1 and CDR2 (germline): LNHDA, SQIVND (reference sequence). The CDR3 region is CASQTGVSTDTQYF. For the CDR3, the DNA is TGTGCCAGTCAGACAGGGGTTAGCACAGATACGCAGTATTTT. Variable domain in full (rest from reference TRBV19 and TRBJ2-3): DGGITQSPKYLFRKEGQNVTLSCEQNLNHDAMYWYRQDPGQGLRLIYYSQIVNDFQKGDIAEGYSVSREKKESFPLTVTSAQKNPTAFYLCASQTGVSTDTQYFGPGTRLTVL.

This clone was recorded a few times. V and J are TRBV6-2 or TRBV6-3 and TRBJ1-5; weak D call: TRBD1 (6 bases). V was shortened by 6 bases and J by 4 bases, with 10 bases between the two germline ends. Germline lookup yields CDR1 MNHEY and CDR2 SVGEGT. This CDR3 has 13 residues. The CDR3 spells CASSWTVNQPQHF. In DNA form, the CDR3 reads TGTGCCAGCAGCTGGACAGTAAATCAGCCCCAGCATTTT.

A few counts support this clone. The rearrangement uses TRBV2 and TRBJ2-2, with TRBD1 matching 7 bases. This CDR3 has 14 residues. Trimming cost V 6 bases and J 7 bases; bases outside gene matches: 8. Germline V lookup: CDR1 SNHLY, CDR2 FYNNEI. In DNA, the CDR3 is TGTGCCAGCAGCGCCGGGACAGTGGACGGGGAGCTGTTTTTT. It specifies CASSAGTVDGELFF. Supplemented by reference TRBV2 and TRBJ2-2, the full variable domain reads EPEVTQTPSHQVTQMGQEVILRCVPISNHLYFYWYRQILGQKVEFLVSFYNNEISEKSEIFDDQFSVERPDGSNFTLKIRSTKLEDSAMYFCASSAGTVDGELFFGEGSRLTVL.

The V and J genes are TRBV27 and TRBJ2-7, with 7 positions matching TRBD1. J was trimmed by 2 bases and V by 5 bases; bases with no gene match: 6. The germline V gene has CDR1 MNHEY and CDR2 SMNVEV (reference sequence). The CDR3 runs 14 residues. The CDR3 sequence is CASSPGDSTYEQYF. Here the CDR3 DNA reads TGTGCCAGCAGTCCCGGGGACAGCACCTACGAGCAGTACTTC.

The gene calls are TRBV29-1 and TRBJ1-2, with a tentative D call TRBD1 (5 bases). CDR1 and CDR2 from the germline V gene are SQVTM and ANQGSEA. Trimming took 5 bases from V and 7 from J, leaving 11 bases between them. The CDR3 sequence is 11 residues long. The CDR3 bases are TGCAGCGTTCAGGGCATTAGTGGCTACACCTTC. Translated, it gives CSVQGISGYTF.

This clone showed up just once. The chain combines TRBV2 with TRBJ1-2; no clear D gene. The germline CDR1 and CDR2 sequences are SNHLY and FYNNEI. CDR3 length: 12 amino acids. Trimming stripped 7 bases from V and 5 bases from J, with 11 bases between. DNA for the CDR3: TGTGCCAGCACCCCGACGGGATATGGCTACACCTTC. This codes for CASTPTGYGYTF.

The J gene is TRBJ1-5, the V gene TRBV4-1, with D unresolved. The germline gives CDR1 MGHRA, CDR2 YSYEKL. V lost 5 bases and J 5 bases, leaving 13 bases between the germline ends. The CDR3 extends over 14 amino acids. The CDR3 loop reads CASSSRVGDQPQHF. The CDR3 coding sequence is TGCGCCAGCAGCTCCCGGGTAGGCGATCAGCCCCAGCATTTT.

In this sample, this clone turned up once. This chain connects TRBV7-9 to TRBJ2-7; D not certain. CDR1 and CDR2 (germline): SEHNR, FQNEAQ (reference sequence). Trimming pared 5 bases from V and 2 bases from J, leaving 10 bases between. CDR3 length: 13 residues. The CDR3 coding sequence is TGTGCCAGCAGCCGAGACATGGCCTACGAGCAGTACTTC. It encodes CASSRDMAYEQYF.

The chain has TRBV3-1 (or the pseudogene TRBV3-2) and TRBJ1-3; a possible D gene is TRBD1 (5 bases). V was shortened by 4 bases and J by 0 bases, with 16 bases between the two germline ends. The CDR3 has 17 residues. In germline, CDR1 is LGHDT, CDR2 YNNKEL (reference sequence). The CDR3 DNA follows: TGTGCCAGCAGCCGAGACCCAGGGTTCCGCTCTGGAAACACCATATATTTT. This translates into CASSRDPGFRSGNTIYF.

The J gene is TRBJ1-2, the V gene TRBV7-8; tentative D call: TRBD1 (5 bases). Germline V gene sequence: CDR1 SGHVS, CDR2 FQNEAQ. V was cut by 5 bases and J by 5 bases, with 15 bases left in between. The CDR3 extends over 14 amino acids. The CDR3 bases are TGTGCCAGCAGCGTGGCTGGGGCTCTTTATGGCTACACCTTC. It encodes CASSVAGALYGYTF.

The chain joins TRBV28 to TRBJ2-2; 10 nucleotides line up with TRBD1. This CDR3 region has 14 residues. In germline, CDR1 is MDHEN, CDR2 SYDVKM. Trimming at V came to 8 bases and at J to 2 bases, leaving 2 bases not matched to a gene. Written as DNA, the CDR3 is TGTGCCAGCCGGACAGGGGGAAACACCGGGGAGCTGTTTTTT. This codes for CASRTGGNTGELFF. Supplemented by reference TRBV28 and TRBJ2-2, the full variable domain reads DVKVTQSSRYLVKRTGEKVFLECVQDMDHENMFWYRQDPGLGLRLIYFSYDVKMKEKGDIPEGYSVSREKKERFSLILESASTNQTSMYLCASRTGGNTGELFFGEGSRLTVL.

This chain uses TRBV18 with TRBJ2-2; TRBD2 is a possible D gene (5 bases). The CDR3 extends over 16 amino acids. Germline CDR1 and CDR2: KGHSH and LQKENI. Trimming removed 3 bases at V and 1 base at J, with 12 bases between. DNA for the CDR3: TGTGCCAGCTCACCTGCAGCGGTCATGAACACCGGGGAGCTGTTTTTT. It translates to CASSPAAVMNTGELFF. Full variable domain (rest looked up from reference TRBV18 and TRBJ2-2): NAGVMQNPRHLVRRRGQEARLRCSPMKGHSHVYWYRQLPEEGLKFMVYLQKENIIDESGMPKERFSAEFPKEGPSILRIQQVVRGDSAAYFCASSPAAVMNTGELFFGEGSRLTVL.

The chain joins TRBV7-3 to TRBJ1-1; TRBD1 might be the D (5 bases). V lost 4 bases and J 3 bases, leaving 12 bases between the germline ends. Germline CDR1 reads SGHTA; CDR2 reads FQGTGA. This CDR3 contains 14 residues. The DNA of the CDR3 is TGTGCCAGCAGCTCCTCAGGGTATGACACTGAAGCTTTCTTT. It yields the protein CASSSSGYDTEAFF.

V and J are TRBV19 and TRBJ2-5, with 7 positions matching TRBD1. Germline CDR1 reads LNHDA; CDR2 reads SQIVND (reference sequence). This CDR3 spans 14 amino acids. The J segment lost 1 base and the V segment lost 9 bases, leaving 8 bases of the junction unmatched. The CDR3 sequence is CARSGTAIQETQYF. The DNA for the CDR3 is TGTGCCAGATCCGGGACAGCCATCCAAGAGACCCAGTACTTC.

The genes are TRBV28 and TRBJ1-2; 9 nucleotides align to TRBD1. Germline-derived CDR1 and CDR2 are MDHEN and SYDVKM. The CDR3 runs 16 residues. V was pared by 6 bases and J by 5 bases, with 13 bases of the junction left unmatched. CDR3 amino acids: CASSSSGTGLEYGYTF. The CDR3 coding sequence is TGTGCCAGCAGCTCCTCCGGGACAGGGTTAGAGTATGGCTACACCTTC.